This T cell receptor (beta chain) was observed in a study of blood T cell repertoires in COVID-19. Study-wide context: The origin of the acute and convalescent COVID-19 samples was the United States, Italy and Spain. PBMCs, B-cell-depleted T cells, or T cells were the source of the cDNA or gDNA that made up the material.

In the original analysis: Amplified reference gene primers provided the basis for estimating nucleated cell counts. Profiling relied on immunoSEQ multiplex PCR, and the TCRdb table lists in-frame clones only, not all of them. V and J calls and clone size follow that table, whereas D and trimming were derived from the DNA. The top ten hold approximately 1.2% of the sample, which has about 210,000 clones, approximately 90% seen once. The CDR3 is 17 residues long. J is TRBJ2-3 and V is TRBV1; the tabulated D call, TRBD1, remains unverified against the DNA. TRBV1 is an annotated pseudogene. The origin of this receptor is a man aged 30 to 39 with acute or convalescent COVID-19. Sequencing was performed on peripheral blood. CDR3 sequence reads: CTSSQDVPGRNTDTQYF. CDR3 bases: TGCACCAGCAGCCAAGATGTGCCAGGAAGAAACACAGATACGCAGTATTTT.